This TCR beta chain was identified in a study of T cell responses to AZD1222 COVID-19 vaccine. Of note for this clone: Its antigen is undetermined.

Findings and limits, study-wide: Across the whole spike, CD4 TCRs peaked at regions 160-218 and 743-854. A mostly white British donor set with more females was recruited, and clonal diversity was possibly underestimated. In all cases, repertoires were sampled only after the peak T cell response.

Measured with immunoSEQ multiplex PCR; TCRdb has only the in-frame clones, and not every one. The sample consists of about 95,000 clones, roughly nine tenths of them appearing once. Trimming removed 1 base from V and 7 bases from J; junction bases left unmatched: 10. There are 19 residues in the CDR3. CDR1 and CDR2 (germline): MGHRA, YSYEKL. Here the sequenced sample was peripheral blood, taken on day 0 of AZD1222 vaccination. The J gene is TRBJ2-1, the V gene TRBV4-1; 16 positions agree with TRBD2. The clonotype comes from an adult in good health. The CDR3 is CASSQVFGTSGGGLNEQFF. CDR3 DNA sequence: TGCGCCAGCAGCCAAGTTTTCGGGACTAGCGGGGGGGGTCTTAATGAGCAGTTCTTC.